The 8 T cell receptor beta chains listed next were all sequenced from one sample in a study of blood T cell repertoires in COVID-19. Using immunoSEQ multiplex PCR, the repertoire was profiled, and TCRdb retains in-frame clones only, with some absent. The data hold fewer than 200,000 clones, with approximately 79% observed a single time. The sample consisted of peripheral blood. The receptor source for this set is a woman aged 60-75 years with COVID-19, enrolled during active disease.

V usage is TRBV10-3 and J usage is TRBJ1-6; the match to TRBD1 covers 9 bases. There are 15 residues in the CDR3. V gave up 5 bases and J gave up 4 bases; unmatched junction bases: 3. The germline V gene encodes CDR1 ENHRY and CDR2 SYGVKD. The CDR3 spells CAISLDRGYNSPLHF. The CDR3 coding sequence is TGTGCCATCAGTTTGGACAGGGGATATAATTCACCCCTCCACTTT.

The V and J genes are TRBV10-3 and TRBJ2-1; maybe TRBD1 (6 bases). This CDR3 region has 14 residues. V lost 9 bases and J lost 5, with 17 bases in between. Germline CDR1 ENHRY, CDR2 SYGVKD. Here the CDR3 DNA reads TGTGCCATTTCACTGAACAGGGAGAACAATGAGCAGTTCTTC. The encoded protein is CAISLNRENNEQFF.

This clone has only a few counts. The rearrangement uses TRBV5-8 and TRBJ2-1; TRBD2 matches 11 bases. With 2 bases clipped from V and 6 bases from J, the junction kept 4 bases outside the gene matches. Germline CDR1 is SGHTS and CDR2 is YDEGEE. There are 15 residues in the CDR3. DNA for the CDR3: TGTGCCAGCAGCTTTACTAGCGGGAGCCTCAATGAGCAGTTCTTC. Translation: CASSFTSGSLNEQFF.

The V and J genes are TRBV5-1 and TRBJ2-3, with 8 bases identical to TRBD2. V was clipped by 7 bases and J by 5 bases; unmatched bases: 12. Germline CDR1 reads SGHRS; CDR2 reads YFSETQ. This CDR3 is 15 amino acids long. In DNA, the CDR3 is TGCGCCAGCTCAAAAAGTGGTAGCGGGATAGATACGCAGTATTTT. It yields the protein CASSKSGSGIDTQYF.

The count of this clone is one. The rearrangement joins TRBV16 to TRBJ2-7, with 9 bases that match TRBD2. The length of the CDR3 is 16 residues. The junction had 10 bases not matched to a gene; V was cut back by 3 bases and J by 4 bases. CDR1 and CDR2 from the germline V gene are KGHSY and FQNENV. In DNA, the CDR3 is TGTGCCAGCAGCCAGGTTTGGCGGGAGGGCCAGTACGAGCAGTACTTC. Residues: CASSQVWREGQYEQYF.

This clone was recorded at least ten times. The rearrangement links TRBV20-1 to TRBJ1-2; D remains ambiguous. CDR3 length: 11 residues. V was clipped by 1 base and J by 7 bases, with 7 bases between them. Germline CDR1 reads DFQATT; CDR2 reads SNEGSKA (reference sequence). DNA for the CDR3: TGCAGTGCTAGAGTACAACGTGGCTACACCTTC. It specifies CSARVQRGYTF.

The V call is TRBV24-1, the J call TRBJ2-5, with 7 bases matching TRBD2. The length of the CDR3 is 16 residues. V shed 2 bases and J 1 base; nucleotides not matched to a gene: 6. Germline CDR1 KGHDR, CDR2 SFDVKD. CDR3 bases: TGTGCCACCAGTGATTCTCGACTAGCCCCCCAAGAGACCCAGTACTTC. This sequence encodes CATSDSRLAPQETQYF.

The rearrangement uses TRBV2 and TRBJ1-2, with 12 bases fitting TRBD1. CDR1 SNHLY and CDR2 FYNNEI come from the germline V gene. Trimming removed 6 bases from V and 3 bases from J; junction bases left unmatched: 2. The CDR3 extends over 14 amino acids. The CDR3 bases are TGTGCCAGCAGAGGGACAGGGGGCTACTATGGCTACACCTTC. Protein sequence: CASRGTGGYYGYTF.